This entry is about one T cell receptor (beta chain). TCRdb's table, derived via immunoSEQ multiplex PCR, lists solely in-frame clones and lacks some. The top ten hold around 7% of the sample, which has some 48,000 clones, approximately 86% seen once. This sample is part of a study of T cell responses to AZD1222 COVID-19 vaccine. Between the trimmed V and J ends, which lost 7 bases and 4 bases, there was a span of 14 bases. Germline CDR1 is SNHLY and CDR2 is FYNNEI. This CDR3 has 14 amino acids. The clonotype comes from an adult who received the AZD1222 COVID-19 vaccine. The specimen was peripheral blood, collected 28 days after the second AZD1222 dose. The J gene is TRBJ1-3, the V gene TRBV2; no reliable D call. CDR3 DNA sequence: TGTGCCAGCACTATCGGGTTAAACGGAAACACCATATATTTT. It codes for CASTIGLNGNTIYF.